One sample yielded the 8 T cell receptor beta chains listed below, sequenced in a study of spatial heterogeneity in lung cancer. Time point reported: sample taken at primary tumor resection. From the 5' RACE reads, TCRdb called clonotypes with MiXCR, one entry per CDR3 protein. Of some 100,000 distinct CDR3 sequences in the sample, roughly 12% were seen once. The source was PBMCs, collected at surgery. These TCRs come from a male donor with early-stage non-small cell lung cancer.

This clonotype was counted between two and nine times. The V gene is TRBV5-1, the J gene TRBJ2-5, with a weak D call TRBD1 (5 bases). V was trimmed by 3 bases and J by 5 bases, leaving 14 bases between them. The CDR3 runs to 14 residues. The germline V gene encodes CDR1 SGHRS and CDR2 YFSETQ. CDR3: CASSSTVSGETQYF. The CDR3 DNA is TGCGCCAGCAGCTCGACAGTTTCGGGTGAGACCCAGTACTTC.

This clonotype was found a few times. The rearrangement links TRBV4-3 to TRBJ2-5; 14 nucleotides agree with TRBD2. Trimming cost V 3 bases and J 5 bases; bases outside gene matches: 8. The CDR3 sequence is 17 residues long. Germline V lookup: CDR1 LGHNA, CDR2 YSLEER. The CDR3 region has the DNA TGCGCCAGCAGCCAGGGCCCGGGACTAGCGGGAGAGGAGACCCAGTACTTC. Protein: CASSQGPGLAGEETQYF.

The CDR3 loop is CASSQEGEQYF. The CDR3 DNA sequence: TGTGCCAGCAGCCAAGAGGGGGAGCAGTACTTC. This chain connects TRBV3-1 to TRBJ2-7, with D hard to call. The V gene's germline CDR1 is LGHDT and CDR2 YNNKEL (reference sequence). The V gene lost 0 bases and the J gene lost 7 bases, with 4 bases spanning the gap. The CDR3 spans 11 residues.

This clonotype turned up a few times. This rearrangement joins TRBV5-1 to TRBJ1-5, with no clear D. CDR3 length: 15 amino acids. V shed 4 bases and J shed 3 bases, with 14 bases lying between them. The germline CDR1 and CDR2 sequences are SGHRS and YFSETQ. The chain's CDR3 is CASSPNGGDNQPQHF. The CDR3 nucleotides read TGCGCCAGCAGCCCCAATGGAGGCGACAATCAGCCCCAGCATTTT.

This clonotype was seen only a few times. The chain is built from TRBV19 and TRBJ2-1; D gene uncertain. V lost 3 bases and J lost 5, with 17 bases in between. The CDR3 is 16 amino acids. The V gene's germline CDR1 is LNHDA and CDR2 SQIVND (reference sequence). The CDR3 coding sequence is TGTGCCAGTAGTATTGGTTCTCCTCGGATCCACAATGAGCAGTTCTTC. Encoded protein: CASSIGSPRIHNEQFF.

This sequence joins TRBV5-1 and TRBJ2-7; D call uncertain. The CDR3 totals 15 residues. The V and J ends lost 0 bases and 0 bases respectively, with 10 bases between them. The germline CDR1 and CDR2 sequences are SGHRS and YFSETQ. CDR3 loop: CASSLAGVTSYEQYF. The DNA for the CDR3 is TGCGCCAGCAGCTTGGCTGGGGTTACCTCCTACGAGCAGTACTTC.

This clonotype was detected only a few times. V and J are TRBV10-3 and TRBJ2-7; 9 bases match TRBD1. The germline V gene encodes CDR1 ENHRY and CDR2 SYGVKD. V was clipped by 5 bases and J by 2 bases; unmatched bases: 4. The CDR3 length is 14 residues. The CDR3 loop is CAISSGTGPYEQYF. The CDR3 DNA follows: TGTGCCATCAGTTCCGGGACAGGGCCCTACGAGCAGTACTTC.

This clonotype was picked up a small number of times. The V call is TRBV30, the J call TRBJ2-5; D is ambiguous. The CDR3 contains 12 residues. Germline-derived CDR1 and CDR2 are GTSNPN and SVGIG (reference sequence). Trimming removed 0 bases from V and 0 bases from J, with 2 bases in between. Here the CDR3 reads CAWSVHQETQYF. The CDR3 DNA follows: TGTGCCTGGAGTGTACACCAAGAGACCCAGTACTTC.